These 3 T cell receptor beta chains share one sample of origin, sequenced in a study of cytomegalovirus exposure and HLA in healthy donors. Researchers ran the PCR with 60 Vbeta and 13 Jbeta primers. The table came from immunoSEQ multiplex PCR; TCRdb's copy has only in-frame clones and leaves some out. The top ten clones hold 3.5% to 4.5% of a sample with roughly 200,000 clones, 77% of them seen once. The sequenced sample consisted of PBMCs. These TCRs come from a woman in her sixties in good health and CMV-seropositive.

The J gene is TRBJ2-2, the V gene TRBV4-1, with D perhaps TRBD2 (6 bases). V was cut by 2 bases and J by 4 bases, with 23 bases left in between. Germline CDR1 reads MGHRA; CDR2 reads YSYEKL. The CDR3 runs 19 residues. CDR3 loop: CASSQITLLAGLGTGELFF. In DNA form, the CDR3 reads TGCGCCAGCAGCCAAATTACCCTCCTGGCGGGGCTGGGCACCGGGGAGCTGTTTTTT.

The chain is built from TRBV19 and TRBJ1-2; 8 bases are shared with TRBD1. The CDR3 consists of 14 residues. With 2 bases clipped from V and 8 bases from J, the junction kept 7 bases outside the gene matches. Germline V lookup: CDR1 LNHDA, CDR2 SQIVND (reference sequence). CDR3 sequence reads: CASSIRQGAQGYTF. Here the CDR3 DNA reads TGTGCCAGTAGTATACGTCAGGGGGCGCAGGGCTACACCTTC.

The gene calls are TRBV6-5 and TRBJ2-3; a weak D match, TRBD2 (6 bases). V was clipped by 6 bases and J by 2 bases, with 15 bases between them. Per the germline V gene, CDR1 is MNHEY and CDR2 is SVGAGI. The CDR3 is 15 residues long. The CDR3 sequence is CASRPGLVITDTQYF. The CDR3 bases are TGTGCCAGCAGACCGGGACTGGTGATCACAGATACGCAGTATTTT.